The present entry profiles one T cell receptor beta chain with its context. It has no known antigen specificity. Base qualities are not recorded, but no much larger clone differs from it by a single base. For CDR1 and CDR2, the germline V gene lists SGDLS and YYNGEE. Cut back by 0 bases and 3 bases, the V and J ends lie 17 bases apart. The CDR3, from cysteine to phenylalanine, totals 17 residues. CDR3 DNA only is kept here, 51 bases in frame from base 1. This sample is part of a study of shared clonotypes between healthy human individuals (dated by TCRdb to the early 2020s). About the study as a whole: The cohort included three men and a couple of women between 18 and 49 years of age. For each donor, CD4 naive and CD4 memory were each given three plates, CD8 naive was given two plates, and CD8 memory was given one plate. To estimate repertoire size and how much clonotype sharing occurs between individuals, the study deeply sequenced the blood TCR repertoires of several healthy adults. Different laboratories and diverse techniques were used to prepare libraries and sequence TCR repertoires, to increase sequencing depth and limit assay-specific biases. Each donor's leukapheresis produced roughly between about 0.8 and 10 billion PBMCs. General study outcomes and caveats: Incomplete sequencing was indicated by rarefaction of sorted-subset datasets, despite the large sequencing depth. Because the study included only a small number of donors, the genetic and exposure-history diversity represented was limited. About 5% of naive CD4, 3.5% of naive CD8, roughly 2.4% of memory CD4, and 0.4% of memory CD8 clonotypes were shared across a few donors. Pairwise subsampling indicated that sequencing depth was expected to affect the degree of clonotype sharing among donors. Larger estimated clonotype richness was generally found for naive subsets than for memory subsets. Sampling was restricted to blood, and TCR repertoires in tissue are likely to differ from TCR repertoires in blood. Higher generation probabilities were observed for clonotypes shared by all four sorted-subset donors than for non-shared clonotypes.

TCR CDR3 regions were amplified from genomic DNA by multiplex PCR using the deep immunoSEQ assay. For each cell subset, the extracted genomic DNA was distributed evenly across all wells of several immunoSEQ 96-well plates, and each plate served as one replicate. For sorted subsets, approximately 200 ng of genomic DNA, equivalent to some 30,000 T cell genomes, went into each replicate PCR. Purified libraries were quantified with a Qubit 3.0 fluorometer, sized on a Bioanalyzer 2100, and re-quantified with the KAPA Library Quantification kit. Every immunoSEQ 96-well plate was sequenced on a separate single-read 150-cycle Illumina NextSeq 550 flow cell. In the paper's pipeline: Because only junctional sequences without quality scores were contained in the immunoSEQ output, filtering matching that applied to full-length reads could not be performed. Sequences were annotated with PyIR, a Python wrapper for IgBLAST v1.9, using IMGT germline references to assign V/J genes and CDR3. Reads were filtered out if the reads had weak V/J assignments (E-value above 1e-6), no CDR3, stop codons, out-of-frame junctions, or ambiguous translated residues. A V3J clonotype was defined by an identical inferred V gene, J gene, and CDR3 amino acid sequence. The percentage overlap between two repertoires was calculated by dividing the number of shared unique clonotypes by the size of the smaller repertoire. RTK rarefaction, the Chao1 estimator, and Recon v2.1 estimates of unobserved clonotypes were used to assess repertoire richness. Generation probabilities were computed with OLGA for all TCRbeta clonotypes obtained by the gDNA method from several donors. Here the immuneACCESS table is served through TCRdb, limited to in-frame sequences with V and J called. Missing clones are a known gap in these copies; in checked studies unresolved V genes cover under half, and the rest lacks a known reason. V and J calls plus clone size are reproduced from that table; the DNA served to infer D and trimming. Within this sample are 700,000 or so clones, with around 72% of them counted one time only. The top ten clones comprise around 1.8% of the sample.

The donors were healthy, HIV-negative adults who had no recently reported acute infections or vaccinations. Every donor was a Caucasian adult living in Nashville, Tennessee, USA. Magnetic negative selection was used to enrich CD4+ T cells, after which naive cells were positively selected on CD45RA and the negative fraction became the memory subset. After blood collection by leukapheresis, PBMCs were isolated using Ficoll-Histopaque density gradient centrifugation and then cryopreserved in the vapor phase of liquid nitrogen. Purity and quantity of every magnetically sorted T cell population were checked by analytical flow cytometry. Genomic DNA was isolated from every sorted fraction and measured by UV absorbance on a Nanodrop 2000c.

The source material was memory CD4+ T cells sorted from blood. The meaning of the sample's cell subset or site label: CD45RA-negative fraction. This receptor chain uses TRBV9 and TRBJ2-3; no D gene can be assigned with confidence. The receptor was derived from a woman aged 25-40 years in good health. The DNA sequence is TGTGCCAGCAGCGTAGCCGCCGTGGCTCCCCGTACAGATACGCAGTATTTT. It codes for CASSVAAVAPRTDTQYF.